Shown below are 4 T cell receptor delta chains from a single sample sequenced in a study of DNA immune sequencing with unique molecular identifiers. A 32-plex genomic DNA assay used primers for all 8 TRDV and 4 TRDJ genes. The library had 12-nucleotide UMIs introduced over approximately 3 barcoding cycles, then a second adapter PCR. TCRdb re-called clones from the multiplex PCR reads using CATT. The data hold some 4,300 delta-chain clones, with 10% to 15% observed a single time. Sequenced sample: gamma-delta T cells enriched from blood buffy coat, or unenriched PBMCs (not recorded which). These receptors originate from a human donor in good health.

As regards this clone: The protein held in TCRdb is that of a much larger clone and does not match this DNA's translation at residue 14, likely because of a read error; the protein shown is translated from the DNA. CDR3 protein: CACDTLGDGKYTDELIF. The CDR3 DNA reads as TGTGCCTGTGACACTCTGGGGGATGGAAAGTACACCGATGAACTCATCTTT. This chain joins TRDV2 and TRDJ1, with 9 bases matching TRDD3. This CDR3 contains 17 residues. The germline V gene has CDR1 GEAIGNYY and CDR2 EKD.

This clone was counted only a few times. A much more abundant neighbour one base away suggests this may be a read error. The rearrangement links TRDV3 to TRDJ1; 9 nucleotides align to TRDD3. Germline CDR1 and CDR2: TVYSNPD and GDNSRS (reference sequence). J was trimmed by 1 base and V by 4 bases; bases with no gene match: 25. There are 20 residues in the CDR3. This chain's CDR3 is CASSMSLGDRQVSSTDKLIF. Here the CDR3 DNA reads TGTGCCTCTTCTATGTCACTGGGGGACAGGCAGGTTTCGTCCACCGATAAACTCATCTTT.

With respect to this clone: TCRdb's protein for this DNA is that of a much larger clone and differs from the translation at residue 9, likely a read error; the protein shown is the DNA translation. The chain uses TRDV2 and TRDJ3; D unresolved. Deletions cut 4 bases from V and 0 bases from J, with 21 bases between. This CDR3 spans 20 amino acids. CDR1 and CDR2 from the germline V gene are GEAIGNYY and EKD. As DNA, the CDR3 is TGTGCCTGTGATCCCATTGTACTGAGGGAAAGCTCCTGGGACACCCGACAGATGTTTTTC. The encoded protein is CACDPIVLRESSWDTRQMFF.

As concerns this clone: TCRdb lists the protein of a much larger clone for this DNA, which differs at residue 9, so this is likely a read error; the protein given here is translated from the DNA itself. The gene calls are TRDV2 and TRDJ1; 9 nucleotides align to TRDD3. The CDR3 has 17 residues. The J segment lost 0 bases and the V segment lost 1 base, leaving 8 bases of the junction unmatched. Looked up from germline, CDR1 is GEAIGNYY and CDR2 is EKD. The CDR3 loop reads CACDTLGDVKYTDKLIF. CDR3 sequence (DNA): TGTGCCTGTGACACTCTGGGGGATGTAAAGTACACCGATAAACTCATCTTT.